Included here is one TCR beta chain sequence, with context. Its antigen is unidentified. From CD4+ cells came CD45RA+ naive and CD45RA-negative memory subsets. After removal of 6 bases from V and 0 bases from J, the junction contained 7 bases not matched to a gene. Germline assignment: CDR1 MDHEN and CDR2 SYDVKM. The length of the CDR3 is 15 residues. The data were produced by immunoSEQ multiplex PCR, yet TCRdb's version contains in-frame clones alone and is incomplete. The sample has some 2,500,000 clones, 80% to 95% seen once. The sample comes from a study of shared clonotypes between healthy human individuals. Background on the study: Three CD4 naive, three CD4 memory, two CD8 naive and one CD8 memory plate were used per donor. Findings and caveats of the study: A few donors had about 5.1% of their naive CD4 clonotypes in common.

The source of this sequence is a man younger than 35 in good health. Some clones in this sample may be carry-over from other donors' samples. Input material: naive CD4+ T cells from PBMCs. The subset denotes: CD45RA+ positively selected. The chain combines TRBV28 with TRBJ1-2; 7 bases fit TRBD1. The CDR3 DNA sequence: TGTGCCAGCAGAACTGGGACAGCTGCTAACTATGGCTACACCTTC. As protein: CASRTGTAANYGYTF.